One and the same sample provided the 27 T cell receptor beta chains below, sequenced in a study of response to subunit inactivated influenza vaccine. TCRdb re-called the RT-PCR reads with MiXCR, one entry per CDR3 protein. The sample lists around 320,000 distinct CDR3 sequences, 22% occurring once. The sequenced sample was PBMCs from blood, obtained approximately 22 months after vaccination. These receptors were obtained from a man between 50 and 69 years old who received an inactivated influenza vaccine.

The rearrangement links TRBV29-1 to TRBJ2-3, with a possible D match to TRBD1 (5 bases). The CDR3 sequence is 13 residues long. CDR1 is SQVTM and CDR2 is ANQGSEA in the germline V gene. V dropped 3 bases and J dropped 1 base, with 8 bases sitting between them. The CDR3 DNA sequence: TGCAGCGTTGATGGGGCCGGCACAGATACGCAGTATTTT. Its translation is CSVDGAGTDTQYF.

This clonotype has just a few counts. This chain joins TRBV15 and TRBJ1-1; D is unresolved. The V end was cut by 3 bases, the J end by 5 bases, with 13 bases between. Per germline, CDR1 LNHNV and CDR2 YYDKDF (reference sequence). CDR3 length: 14 amino acids. Here the CDR3 reads CATSSYARGTEAFF. The DNA of the CDR3 is TGTGCCACCAGCAGTTATGCCCGTGGTACTGAAGCTTTCTTT.

V is TRBV15 and J is TRBJ1-5, with D possibly TRBD1 on 6 matching bases. CDR3 length: 16 residues. In germline, CDR1 is LNHNV, CDR2 YYDKDF (reference sequence). Deletions cut 0 bases from V and 5 bases from J, with 14 bases between. The CDR3 region is CATSRDLRDTHQPQHF. The CDR3 nucleotides read TGTGCCACCAGCAGAGATCTTCGGGACACACATCAGCCCCAGCATTTT.

In its sample, this clonotype was seen a few times. The chain employs TRBV12-3 or TRBV12-4 and TRBJ1-4; TRBD1 aligns across 10 bases. J was trimmed by 6 bases and V by 7 bases; bases with no gene match: 11. The CDR3 extends over 16 amino acids. In DNA, the CDR3 is TGTGCCAGCACCCCGAGACAGGGGGCTGGGGATGAAAAACTGTTTTTT. Translating it yields CASTPRQGAGDEKLFF.

This clonotype was recorded at least ten times. V usage is TRBV5-6 and J usage is TRBJ1-2, with TRBD1 matching 9 bases. This CDR3 contains 15 residues. V shed 4 bases and J 4 bases; nucleotides not matched to a gene: 8. Per germline, CDR1 SGHDT and CDR2 YYEEEE. CDR3 nucleotide sequence: TGTGCCAGCAGCCTAAAGACAGGGGGAAGCTATGGCTACACCTTC. It yields the protein CASSLKTGGSYGYTF. Full variable domain (missing parts from reference TRBV5-6 and TRBJ1-2): DAGVTQSPTHLIKTRGQQVTLRCSPKSGHDTVSWYQQALGQGPQFIFQYYEEEERQRGNFPDRFSGHQFPNYSSELNVNALLLGDSALYLCASSLKTGGSYGYTFGSGTRLTVV.

This clonotype was recorded many times. Written as DNA, the CDR3 is TGCAGCGTTGACCGGGACACGTGGACTGAAGCTTTCTTT. Protein product: CSVDRDTWTEAFF. This chain connects TRBV29-1 to TRBJ1-1; the D gene is possibly TRBD1 (6 bases). The CDR3 totals 13 residues. The germline gives CDR1 SQVTM, CDR2 ANQGSEA. Trimming left V 3 bases short and J 5 bases short, with 13 bases between. Complete variable domain (other parts from reference TRBV29-1 and TRBJ1-1): SAVISQKPSRDICQRGTSLTIQCQVDSQVTMMFWYRQQPGQSLTLIATANQGSEATYESGFVIDKFPISRPNLTFSTLTVSNMSPEDSSIYLCSVDRDTWTEAFFGQGTRLTVV.

The CDR3 DNA reads TGTGCCAGCAGCATGACGGGGGACTTCGAGCAGTACTTC. Encoded protein: CASSMTGDFEQYF. The V call is TRBV5-4, the J call TRBJ2-7; D is possibly TRBD2 (6 bases). The CDR3 sequence is 13 residues long. Germline V gene lookup returns CDR1 SGHNT and CDR2 YYREEE (reference sequence). Trimming took 4 bases from V and 6 from J, leaving 14 bases between them.

This clonotype has just a few counts. V is TRBV12-3 or TRBV12-4 and J is TRBJ1-5; TRBD1 agrees at 8 bases. This CDR3 is 20 amino acids long. Trimming at V came to 5 bases and at J to 0 bases, leaving 18 bases not matched to a gene. This chain's CDR3 is CASSLKGDRRVKSSNQPQHF. CDR3 bases: TGTGCCAGCAGTCTAAAAGGGGACAGGAGAGTTAAAAGTAGCAATCAGCCCCAGCATTTT.

The chain links TRBV4-3 to TRBJ1-4; D is ambiguous. Trimming cost V 0 bases and J 0 bases, with 8 bases left between them. The CDR3 runs 16 residues. Looked up from germline, CDR1 is LGHNA and CDR2 is YSLEER. This chain's CDR3 is CASSQERRATNEKLFF. The CDR3 DNA follows: TGCGCCAGCAGCCAAGAGAGGCGGGCAACTAATGAAAAACTGTTTTTT.

This clonotype was detected a few times. The rearrangement links TRBV3-1 to TRBJ1-1; 7 nucleotides line up with TRBD1. The ends lost 2 bases at V and 4 bases at J; junction bases unmatched: 7. CDR1 LGHDT and CDR2 YNNKEL come from the germline V gene (reference sequence). The CDR3 is made up of 15 amino acids. The chain's CDR3 is CASSQRQGDSTEAFF. CDR3 sequence (DNA): TGTGCCAGCAGCCAAAGGCAGGGGGATTCCACTGAAGCTTTCTTT.

This clonotype was counted once. The CDR3 sequence is CSAYSGQLLTYEQYF. As DNA, the CDR3 is TGCAGTGCCTATTCTGGTCAACTACTGACCTACGAGCAGTACTTC. The chain links TRBV20-1 to TRBJ2-7; no definite D call. Germline-derived CDR1 and CDR2 are DFQATT and SNEGSKA (reference sequence). The CDR3 covers 15 residues. The germline V and J ends were trimmed by 6 bases and 2 bases, with 20 bases remaining between them.

This clonotype appeared a few times. The chain uses TRBV28 and TRBJ1-1; D is uncertain. Germline assignment: CDR1 MDHEN and CDR2 SYDVKM. This CDR3 has 12 residues. Trimming left V 6 bases short and J 4 bases short, with 9 bases between. The CDR3 bases are TGTGCCAGCAGGGCACTAAGCACTGAAGCTTTCTTT. Its protein product is CASRALSTEAFF.

The V gene is TRBV7-2, the J gene TRBJ2-7, with 9 bases matching TRBD1. Germline loops: CDR1 SGHTA, CDR2 FQGNSA. The CDR3 has 16 residues. Germline trimming cut 1 base from V and 5 bases from J; bases unmatched to any gene: 9. CDR3 in amino acids: CASSLGRGTGIHEQYF. CDR3 bases: TGTGCCAGCAGCTTAGGTCGGGGGACAGGGATCCACGAGCAGTACTTC.

The rearrangement uses TRBV4-3 and TRBJ2-2; D is unresolved. Trimming removed 0 bases from V and 4 bases from J, with 12 bases in between. Per germline, CDR1 LGHNA and CDR2 YSLEER. The CDR3 has 16 amino acids. CDR3 loop: CASSQDWGPATGELFF. As DNA, the CDR3 is TGCGCCAGCAGCCAAGATTGGGGTCCCGCCACCGGGGAGCTGTTTTTT.

This clonotype was counted between two and nine times. The chain employs TRBV5-4 and TRBJ1-4; D remains ambiguous. Germline assignment: CDR1 SGHNT and CDR2 YYREEE (reference sequence). The CDR3 contains 14 residues. V was pared by 1 base and J by 3 bases, with 7 bases between. CDR3 in DNA: TGTGCCAGCAGCTTGCCCGGTTCTAATGAAAAACTGTTTTTT. Its protein is CASSLPGSNEKLFF.

The chain is built from TRBV28 and TRBJ1-1; no clear D. V was cut by 5 bases and J by 1 base, with 8 bases left in between. The CDR3 runs to 13 residues. The V gene's germline CDR1 is MDHEN and CDR2 SYDVKM. CDR3 sequence reads: CASSRVENTEAFF. CDR3 nucleotide sequence: TGTGCCAGCAGTAGGGTGGAGAACACTGAAGCTTTCTTT.

The chain recombines TRBV4-2 with TRBJ2-3; D ambiguous. The V end was cut by 0 bases, the J end by 1 base, with 2 bases between. The germline CDR1 and CDR2 sequences are LGHNA and YNFKEQ. The CDR3 runs 13 residues. CDR3 in DNA: TGTGCCAGCAGCCAAGAAGGCACAGATACGCAGTATTTT. As protein: CASSQEGTDTQYF.

CDR3 loop: CSAREEGSGSSIRDEQYF. In DNA, the CDR3 is TGCAGTGCTAGAGAGGAGGGTAGCGGGAGTTCAATTCGGGACGAGCAGTACTTC. This chain joins TRBV20-1 and TRBJ2-7; 9 bases match TRBD2. J was trimmed by 5 bases and V by 0 bases; bases with no gene match: 17. CDR3 length equals 18 residues. The V gene's germline CDR1 is DFQATT and CDR2 SNEGSKA (reference sequence).

The chain carries TRBV3-1 and TRBJ1-2; D gene unclear. Trimming took off 0 bases at V and 4 bases at J, with 9 bases between the two ends. CDR1 is LGHDT and CDR2 is YNNKEL in the germline V gene (reference sequence). The CDR3 loop spans 14 amino acids. The CDR3, as DNA: TGTGCCAGCAGCCAAGACTCCTGGGGCTATGGCTACACCTTC. Its translation: CASSQDSWGYGYTF.

The chain recombines TRBV2 with TRBJ2-5; the match to TRBD2 covers 9 bases. The CDR3 extends over 14 amino acids. J gave up 4 bases and V 4 bases, and 4 bases lay outside the gene matches. Per the germline V gene, CDR1 is SNHLY and CDR2 is FYNNEI. CDR3 amino acids: CASSGGRARETQYF. The CDR3 DNA sequence: TGTGCCAGCAGTGGCGGGAGGGCCCGAGAGACCCAGTACTTC.

This clonotype came up a few times. The genes are TRBV29-1 and TRBJ2-7; the D is unclear. The CDR3 consists of 13 residues. The germline V gene has CDR1 SQVTM and CDR2 ANQGSEA. Trimming left V 5 bases short and J 0 bases short, with 11 bases between. CDR3 in amino acids: CSVSRSSSYEQYF. The DNA of the CDR3 is TGCAGCGTTTCCCGGTCAAGCTCCTACGAGCAGTACTTC.

This clonotype was seen more than once but under ten times. The chain has TRBV15 and TRBJ2-2; 7 bases match TRBD1. The CDR3 is 16 residues long. The germline V gene encodes CDR1 LNHNV and CDR2 YYDKDF (reference sequence). Trimming removed 0 bases from V and 4 bases from J; junction bases left unmatched: 5. CDR3 bases: TGTGCCACCAGCAGAGAGACAGGGCTTTTCACCGGGGAGCTGTTTTTT. This translates into CATSRETGLFTGELFF. The complete variable domain, with remaining parts taken from reference TRBV15 and TRBJ2-2, reads DAMVIQNPRYQVTQFGKPVTLSCSQTLNHNVMYWYQQKSSQAPKLLFHYYDKDFNNEADTPDNFQSRRPNTSFCFLDIRSPGLGDTAMYLCATSRETGLFTGELFFGEGSRLTVL.

This chain joins TRBV6-5 and TRBJ2-2, with 9 bases identical to TRBD1. There are 15 residues in the CDR3. The V gene's germline CDR1 is MNHEY and CDR2 SVGAGI. V shed 2 bases and J 6 bases; nucleotides not matched to a gene: 4. Here the CDR3 reads CASSYGTGSPGELFF. The CDR3 nucleotides read TGTGCCAGCAGTTACGGGACAGGGTCCCCCGGGGAGCTGTTTTTT.

J is TRBJ2-5 and V is TRBV4-3; TRBD2 agrees at 11 bases. Trimming cost V 3 bases and J 4 bases; bases outside gene matches: 4. The CDR3 totals 15 residues. From germline, CDR1 is LGHNA and CDR2 YSLEER. The CDR3 sequence is CASSHGTSGGETQYF. The CDR3 DNA reads TGCGCCAGCAGCCACGGGACTAGCGGAGGAGAGACCCAGTACTTC.

A few counts support this clonotype. The chain recombines TRBV7-4 with TRBJ1-5; 9 positions agree with TRBD1. The CDR3 runs to 14 residues. In germline, CDR1 is SGHVT, CDR2 SQSDAQ. V lost 5 bases to trimming and J lost 9 bases; unmatched junction nucleotides: 8. CDR3 residues: CASSDGTGRGPQHF. The CDR3 nucleotides are TGTGCCAGCAGCGACGGGACAGGGCGCGGGCCCCAGCATTTT.

The rearrangement joins TRBV27 to TRBJ2-1; maybe TRBD1 (6 bases). The V and J ends lost 6 bases and 8 bases respectively, with 20 bases between them. The germline gives CDR1 MNHEY, CDR2 SMNVEV (reference sequence). The length of the CDR3 is 15 residues. The CDR3: CASSPGFRGGDEQFF. In DNA form, the CDR3 reads TGTGCCAGCAGCCCAGGATTCAGGGGTGGGGATGAGCAGTTCTTC.

The chain uses TRBV19 and TRBJ2-7; 8 bases agree with TRBD1. This CDR3 has 15 residues. Germline V CDR1 and CDR2: LNHDA, SQIVND (reference sequence). V gave up 5 bases and J gave up 0 bases; unmatched junction bases: 6. CDR3 coding DNA: TGTGCCAGTAGTCCAGGGACAGGTAACTCCTACGAGCAGTACTTC. Translating gives CASSPGTGNSYEQYF.